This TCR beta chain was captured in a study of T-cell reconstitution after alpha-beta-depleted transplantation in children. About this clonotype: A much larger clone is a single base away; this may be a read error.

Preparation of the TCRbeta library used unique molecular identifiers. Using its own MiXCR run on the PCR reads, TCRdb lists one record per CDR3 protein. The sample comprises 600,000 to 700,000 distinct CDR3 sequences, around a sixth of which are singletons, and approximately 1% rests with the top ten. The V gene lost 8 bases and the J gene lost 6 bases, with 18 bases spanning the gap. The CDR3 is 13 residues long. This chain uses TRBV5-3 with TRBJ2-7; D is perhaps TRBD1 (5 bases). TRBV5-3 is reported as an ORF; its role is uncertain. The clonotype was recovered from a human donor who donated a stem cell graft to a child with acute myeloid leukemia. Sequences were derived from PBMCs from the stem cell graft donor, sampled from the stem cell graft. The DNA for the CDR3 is TGTGCCAGGAGCCGGATTCAGGGCTCCGAGCAGTACTTC. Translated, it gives CARSRIQGSEQYF.